The clone carrying this TCR beta chain was seen repeatedly, ten times or more. Its cognate antigen is unknown. CDR1 and CDR2 from the germline V gene are MDHEN and SYDVKM. The CDR3 is 16 residues long. The V end was cut by 4 bases, the J end by 3 bases, with 17 bases between. This sample was taken from a study of T cells in Graves' hyperthyroidism and ophthalmopathy. Regarding the study as a whole: Blood samples included most of the expanded thyroid clonotypes exceeding 0.001.

Authors of the study amplified TCR beta CDR3 regions from RNA transcripts. During a first-round RT-PCR of the TCR CDR3, the HTBI primer set was used. TCRdb passed the multiplex PCR reads through MiXCR, listing each CDR3 protein once. The sample has around 400,000 distinct CDR3 sequences; 12% to 15% are singletons. This sequence originates from a woman aged 55 to 70 with Graves' ophthalmopathy. This chain uses TRBV28 with TRBJ2-3; D may be TRBD1 or TRBD2 (5 bases each). The sequencing sample was made of blood. CDR3 in amino acids: CASSSPGPTGTDTQYF. DNA of the CDR3: TGTGCCAGCAGTTCCCCGGGACCCACGGGAACAGATACGCAGTATTTT.